The next 11 T cell receptor beta chains were all read from a single sample in a study of long-term antiretroviral therapy in people with HIV. Running of the v3.0 immunoSEQ assay took place at survey level. Data came from immunoSEQ multiplex PCR; TCRdb stores just in-frame clones and leaves some out. The sample yields around 19,000 clones, approximately 90% seen once. The sequencing used unsorted PBMCs, collected about 4.5 years before starting antiretroviral therapy. The receptors were gathered from a woman aged 30 to 39 with HIV.

This clone was counted between two and nine times. The chain uses TRBV7-2 and TRBJ1-2, with D maybe TRBD1 (5 bases). V lost 5 bases and J 6 bases, leaving 13 bases between the germline ends. Germline CDR1 is SGHTA and CDR2 is FQGNSA. There are 13 residues in the CDR3. This chain's CDR3 is CASSPSGDNGYTF. The CDR3 DNA is TGTGCCAGCAGCCCGTCGGGGGATAATGGCTACACCTTC.

The genes are TRBV30 and TRBJ1-4, with 11 nucleotides matching TRBD1. Germline-derived CDR1 and CDR2 are GTSNPN and SVGIG (reference sequence). Unmatched junction bases numbered 5, after V lost 4 bases and J lost 7 bases. The CDR3 has 14 amino acids. Here the CDR3 reads CAWNPGTGGEKLFF. Written as DNA, the CDR3 is TGTGCCTGGAACCCAGGGACAGGGGGTGAAAAACTGTTTTTT.

The chain is built from TRBV19 and TRBJ2-5, with 9 bases identical to TRBD1. The CDR3 runs to 14 residues. Unmatched junction bases numbered 3, after V lost 2 bases and J lost 5 bases. Germline lookup yields CDR1 LNHDA and CDR2 SQIVND (reference sequence). The CDR3 DNA is TGTGCCAGTAGTATAACAGGGGGCAGGGAGACCCAGTACTTC. It yields the protein CASSITGGRETQYF.

The chain links TRBV14 to TRBJ1-3, with D hard to call. In germline, CDR1 is SGHDN, CDR2 FVKESK. This CDR3 region has 14 residues. V was cut by 2 bases and J by 0 bases, with 5 bases left in between. CDR3 bases: TGTGCCAGCAGCCAACAAATCTCTGGAAACACCATATATTTT. It specifies CASSQQISGNTIYF.

This clone appeared a single time. This chain links TRBV9 with TRBJ2-5; tentatively, D is TRBD1 (6 bases). The germline V gene encodes CDR1 SGDLS and CDR2 YYNGEE. This CDR3 spans 13 amino acids. V was pared by 4 bases and J by 5 bases, with 12 bases between. For the CDR3, the DNA is TGTGCCAGCAGCCTACAGGGAATGGAGACCCAGTACTTC. Translation: CASSLQGMETQYF. Full variable domain (missing parts from reference TRBV9 and TRBJ2-5): DSGVTQTPKHLITATGQRVTLRCSPRSGDLSVYWYQQSLDQGLQFLIQYYNGEERAKGNILERFSAQQFPDLHSELNLSSLELGDSALYFCASSLQGMETQYFGPGTRLLVL.

Here the CDR3 DNA reads TGTGCCAGCAGCTTAGAGTCTCAGCCCCAGCATTTT. Amino acid sequence: CASSLESQPQHF. The genes are TRBV7-9 and TRBJ1-5; D remains ambiguous. Germline values: CDR1 SEHNR, CDR2 FQNEAQ (reference sequence). This CDR3 is built from 12 residues. V was cut by 1 base and J by 6 bases, with 4 bases left in between.

V is TRBV7-2 and J is TRBJ2-7, with D perhaps matching TRBD1 (6 bases). CDR1 SGHTA and CDR2 FQGNSA come from the germline V gene. There are 12 residues in the CDR3. Trimming shortened V by 4 bases and J by 7 bases, and 11 bases separated the two germline ends. In nucleotides, the CDR3 is TGTGCCAGCAGCTCACAGGGTAGAGAGCAGTACTTC. Translation: CASSSQGREQYF.

The chain is built from TRBV7-2 and TRBJ1-1, with D possibly matching TRBD1 (5 bases). V was cut by 2 bases and J by 5 bases, with 21 bases left in between. The germline V gene has CDR1 SGHTA and CDR2 FQGNSA. This CDR3 has 17 residues. CDR3 amino acids: CASSLTPLMRGRTEAFF. CDR3 sequence (DNA): TGTGCCAGCAGCTTAACCCCACTTATGAGGGGCAGAACTGAAGCTTTCTTT.

The chain joins TRBV19 to TRBJ2-1; 12 nucleotides line up with TRBD2. The CDR3 totals 15 residues. CDR1 LNHDA and CDR2 SQIVND come from the germline V gene (reference sequence). Losses at the gene ends were 2 bases for V and 7 bases for J; bases not matched to a gene: 3. CDR3: CASSILAGGSNEQFF. The CDR3 DNA is TGTGCCAGTAGTATACTAGCGGGGGGGTCTAATGAGCAGTTCTTC.

The chain employs TRBV6-5 and TRBJ2-7; TRBD2 matches at 7 bases. Trimming at V came to 5 bases and at J to 6 bases, leaving 13 bases not matched to a gene. Germline V gene sequence: CDR1 MNHEY, CDR2 SVGAGI. CDR3 size: 15 residues. In DNA form, the CDR3 reads TGTGCCAGCAGTACCAAAGCGGGGTTTACGATCGAGCAGTACTTC. Translation gives CASSTKAGFTIEQYF.

V and J are TRBV4-3 and TRBJ1-4, with TRBD1 identical over 10 bases. Per germline, CDR1 LGHNA and CDR2 YSLEER. The junction had 10 bases not matched to a gene; V was cut back by 1 base and J by 2 bases. The CDR3 totals 19 residues. The chain's CDR3 is CASSQVFGTGALTNEKLFF. The DNA for the CDR3 is TGCGCCAGCAGCCAAGTTTTCGGGACAGGGGCGCTTACTAATGAAAAACTGTTTTTT.